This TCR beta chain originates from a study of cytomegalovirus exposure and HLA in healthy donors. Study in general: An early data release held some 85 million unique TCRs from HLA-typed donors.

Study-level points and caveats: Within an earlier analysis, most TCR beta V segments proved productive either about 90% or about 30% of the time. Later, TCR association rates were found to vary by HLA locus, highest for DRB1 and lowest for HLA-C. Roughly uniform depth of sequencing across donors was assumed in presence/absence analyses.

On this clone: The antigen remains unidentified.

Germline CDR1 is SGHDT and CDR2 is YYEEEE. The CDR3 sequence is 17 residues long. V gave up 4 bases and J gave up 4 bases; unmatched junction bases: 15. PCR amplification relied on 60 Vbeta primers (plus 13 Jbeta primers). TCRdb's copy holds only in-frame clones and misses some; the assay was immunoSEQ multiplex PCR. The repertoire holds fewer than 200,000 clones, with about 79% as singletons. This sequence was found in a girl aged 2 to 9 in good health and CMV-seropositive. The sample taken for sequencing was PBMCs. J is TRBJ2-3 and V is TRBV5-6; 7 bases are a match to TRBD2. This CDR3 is CASSPPGGRSRPDTQYF. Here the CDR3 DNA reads TGTGCCAGCAGCCCCCCGGGGGGTAGGAGCCGCCCAGATACGCAGTATTTT. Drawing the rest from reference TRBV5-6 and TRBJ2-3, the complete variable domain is DAGVTQSPTHLIKTRGQQVTLRCSPKSGHDTVSWYQQALGQGPQFIFQYYEEEERQRGNFPDRFSGHQFPNYSSELNVNALLLGDSALYLCASSPPGGRSRPDTQYFGPGTRLTVL.